These T cell receptor beta chains were read from a single sample in a study of blood T cell repertoires in COVID-19. Produced via immunoSEQ multiplex PCR; TCRdb's table is partial and in-frame only. The sample consists of tens of thousands of clones, 85% of them appearing once. The material sequenced was peripheral blood. The receptors were sampled from a human donor in a cohort sampled during active COVID-19. Each CDR3 is given with its conserved first and last residue. The D gene is left open where the match is weak. Clone size appears in some rows only: once, few, many, or a class for an expanded clone.

clone size: -; V gene: TRBV9; CDR3 length: 14; D gene: TRBD1; J gene: TRBJ2-7; CDR3 protein: CASSAGQGMAEQYF; CDR3 DNA: TGTGCCAGCAGCGCGGGACAGGGGATGGCCGAGCAGTACTTC
clone size: -; V gene: TRBV7-2; CDR3 length: 14; D gene: -; J gene: TRBJ1-6; CDR3 protein: CASSLARRDSPLHF; CDR3 DNA: TGTGCCAGCAGCTTGGCCCGGAGGGATTCACCCCTCCACTTT
clone size: -; V gene: TRBV3-1/TRBV3-2; CDR3 length: 17; D gene: TRBD1; J gene: TRBJ2-2; CDR3 protein: CASSHSRGTANTGELFF; CDR3 DNA: TGTGCCAGCAGCCATAGTAGGGGGACAGCGAACACCGGGGAGCTGTTTTTT
clone size: -; V gene: TRBV4-2; CDR3 length: 14; D gene: -; J gene: TRBJ2-5; CDR3 protein: CASSPPYPGETQYF; CDR3 DNA: TGTGCCAGCAGCCCTCCTTACCCGGGGGAGACCCAGTACTTC
clone size: -; V gene: TRBV5-8; CDR3 length: 16; D gene: -; J gene: TRBJ2-5; CDR3 protein: CASSLGTEPYQETQYF; CDR3 DNA: TGTGCCAGCAGCTTGGGGACAGAACCTTACCAAGAGACCCAGTACTTC
clone size: once; V gene: TRBV12-5; CDR3 length: 15; D gene: -; J gene: TRBJ2-5; CDR3 protein: CASGLLTRRAETQYF; CDR3 DNA: TGTGCTAGTGGTTTGCTCACCCGGAGGGCGGAGACCCAGTACTTC
clone size: -; V gene: TRBV7-2; CDR3 length: 14; D gene: TRBD1; J gene: TRBJ1-1; CDR3 protein: CASSHRTGNTEAFF; CDR3 DNA: TGTGCCAGCAGCCATCGGACAGGGAACACTGAAGCTTTCTTT
clone size: -; V gene: TRBV30; CDR3 length: 18; D gene: TRBD1; J gene: TRBJ2-3; CDR3 protein: CAWGTHQGQIGIVYTQYF; CDR3 DNA: TGTGCCTGGGGTACCCACCAGGGACAGATCGGGATCGTGTATACGCAGTATTTT
clone size: -; V gene: TRBV19; CDR3 length: 12; D gene: TRBD1; J gene: TRBJ1-2; CDR3 protein: CASVGTVPGYTF; CDR3 DNA: TGTGCCAGCGTGGGGACAGTTCCTGGCTACACCTTC
clone size: -; V gene: TRBV6-5; CDR3 length: 15; D gene: TRBD1; J gene: TRBJ1-3; CDR3 protein: CATRPGQGAGNTIYF; CDR3 DNA: TGTGCCACCCGACCGGGACAGGGGGCTGGAAACACCATATATTTT
clone size: -; V gene: TRBV11-2; CDR3 length: 14; D gene: -; J gene: TRBJ1-5; CDR3 protein: CASSLAVGEQPQHF; CDR3 DNA: TGTGCCAGCAGCCTAGCCGTCGGGGAGCAGCCCCAGCATTTT
clone size: -; V gene: TRBV5-5; CDR3 length: 13; D gene: -; J gene: TRBJ1-5; CDR3 protein: CASSWEQGQPQHF; CDR3 DNA: TGTGCCAGCAGCTGGGAGCAAGGTCAGCCCCAGCATTTT
clone size: -; V gene: TRBV6-6; CDR3 length: 13; D gene: -; J gene: TRBJ1-2; CDR3 protein: CASQEVPSRGYTF; CDR3 DNA: TGTGCCAGCCAAGAAGTCCCCTCTCGGGGCTACACCTTC
clone size: once; V gene: TRBV23-1; CDR3 length: 15; D gene: TRBD1; J gene: TRBJ2-4; CDR3 protein: CASSRQGFAKNIQYF; CDR3 DNA: TGCGCCAGCAGTCGACAGGGTTTTGCCAAAAACATTCAGTACTTC
clone size: -; V gene: TRBV19; CDR3 length: 14; D gene: -; J gene: TRBJ1-1; CDR3 protein: CASSMGAGNTEAFF; CDR3 DNA: TGTGCCAGTAGTATGGGGGCCGGGAACACTGAAGCTTTCTTT